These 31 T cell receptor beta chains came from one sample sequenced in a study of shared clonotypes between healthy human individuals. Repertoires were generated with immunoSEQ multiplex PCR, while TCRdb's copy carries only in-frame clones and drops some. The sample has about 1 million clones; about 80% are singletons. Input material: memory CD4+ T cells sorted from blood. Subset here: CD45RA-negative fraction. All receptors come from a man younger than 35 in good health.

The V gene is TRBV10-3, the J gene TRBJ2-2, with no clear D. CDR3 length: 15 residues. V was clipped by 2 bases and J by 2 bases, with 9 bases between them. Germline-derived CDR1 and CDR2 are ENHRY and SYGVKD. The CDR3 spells CAISERVQNTGELFF. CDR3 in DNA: TGTGCCATCAGTGAGCGAGTACAAAACACCGGGGAGCTGTTTTTT.

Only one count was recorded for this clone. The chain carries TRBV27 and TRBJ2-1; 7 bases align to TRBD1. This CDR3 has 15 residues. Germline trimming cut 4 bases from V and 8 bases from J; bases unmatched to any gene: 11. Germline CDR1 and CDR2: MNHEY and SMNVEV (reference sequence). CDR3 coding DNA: TGTGCCAGCAGTTCCCAACAGGGGCGCAGGGATGAGCAGTTCTTC. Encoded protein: CASSSQQGRRDEQFF.

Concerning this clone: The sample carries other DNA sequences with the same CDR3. The CDR3 sequence: CATSRGGETQYF. In DNA form, the CDR3 reads TGTGCCACCAGCAGAGGGGGAGAGACCCAGTACTTC. The chain links TRBV15 to TRBJ2-5; D ambiguous. From germline, CDR1 is LNHNV and CDR2 YYDKDF (reference sequence). With 1 base removed from V and 4 bases from J, the gap between germline ends came to 4 bases. CDR3 length: 12 amino acids. The whole variable domain, remainder taken from reference TRBV15 and TRBJ2-5, is DAMVIQNPRYQVTQFGKPVTLSCSQTLNHNVMYWYQQKSSQAPKLLFHYYDKDFNNEADTPDNFQSRRPNTSFCFLDIRSPGLGDTAMYLCATSRGGETQYFGPGTRLLVL.

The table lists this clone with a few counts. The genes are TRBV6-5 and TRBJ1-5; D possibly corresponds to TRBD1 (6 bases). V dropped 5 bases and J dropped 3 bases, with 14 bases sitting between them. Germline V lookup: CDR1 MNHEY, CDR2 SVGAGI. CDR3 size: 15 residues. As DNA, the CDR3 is TGTGCCAGCAGTAAACAGGGAAGGGCCAATCAGCCCCAGCATTTT. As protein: CASSKQGRANQPQHF.

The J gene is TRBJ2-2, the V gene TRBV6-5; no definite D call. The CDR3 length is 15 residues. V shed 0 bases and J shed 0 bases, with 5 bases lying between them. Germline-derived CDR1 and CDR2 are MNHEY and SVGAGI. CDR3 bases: TGTGCCAGCAGTTACTCGAATTCGAACACCGGGGAGCTGTTTTTT. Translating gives CASSYSNSNTGELFF.

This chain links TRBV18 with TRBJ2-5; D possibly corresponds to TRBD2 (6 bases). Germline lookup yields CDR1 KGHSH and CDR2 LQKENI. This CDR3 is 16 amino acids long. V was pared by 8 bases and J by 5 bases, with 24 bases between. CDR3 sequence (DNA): TGTGCCAGCACCCCGGGACTGGACTTTAGATCCGAGACCCAGTACTTC. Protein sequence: CASTPGLDFRSETQYF. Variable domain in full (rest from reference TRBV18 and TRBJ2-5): NAGVMQNPRHLVRRRGQEARLRCSPMKGHSHVYWYRQLPEEGLKFMVYLQKENIIDESGMPKERFSAEFPKEGPSILRIQQVVRGDSAAYFCASTPGLDFRSETQYFGPGTRLLVL.

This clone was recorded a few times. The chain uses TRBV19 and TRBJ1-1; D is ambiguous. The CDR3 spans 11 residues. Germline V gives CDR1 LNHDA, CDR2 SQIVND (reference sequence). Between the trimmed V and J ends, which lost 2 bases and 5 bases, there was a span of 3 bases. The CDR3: CASSIWTEAFF. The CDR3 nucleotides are TGTGCCAGTAGTATATGGACTGAAGCTTTCTTT.

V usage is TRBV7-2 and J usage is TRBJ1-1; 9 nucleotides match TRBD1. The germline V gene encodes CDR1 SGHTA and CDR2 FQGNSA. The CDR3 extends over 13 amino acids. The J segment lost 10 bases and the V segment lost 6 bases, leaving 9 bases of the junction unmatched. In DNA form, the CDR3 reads TGTGCCAGCAGTTTGGTATCGACAGGGGGAGCTTTCTTT. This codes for CASSLVSTGGAFF.

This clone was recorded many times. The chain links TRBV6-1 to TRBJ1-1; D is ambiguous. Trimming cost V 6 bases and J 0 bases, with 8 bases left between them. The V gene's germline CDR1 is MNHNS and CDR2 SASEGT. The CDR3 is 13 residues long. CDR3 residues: CASREALNTEAFF. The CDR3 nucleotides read TGTGCCAGCAGGGAGGCTTTGAACACTGAAGCTTTCTTT.

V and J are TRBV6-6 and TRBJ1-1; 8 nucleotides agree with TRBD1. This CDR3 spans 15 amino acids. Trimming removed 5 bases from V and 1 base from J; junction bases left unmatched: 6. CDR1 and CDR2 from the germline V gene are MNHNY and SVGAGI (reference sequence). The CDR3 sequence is CASSPPGQGNTEAFF. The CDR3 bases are TGTGCCAGCAGTCCACCTGGACAGGGGAACACTGAAGCTTTCTTT.

CDR3 residues: CASSSGQGWNQPQHF. The CDR3 nucleotides are TGTGCCAGCAGTTCCGGACAGGGATGGAATCAGCCCCAGCATTTT. This sequence joins TRBV6-5 and TRBJ1-5; 8 nucleotides agree with TRBD1. This CDR3 spans 15 amino acids. The trim removed 4 bases at V and 4 bases at J, leaving 6 bases unmatched. The germline CDR1 and CDR2 sequences are MNHEY and SVGAGI.

The CDR3 sequence: CASSIMSGRIHEQYF. The CDR3 DNA reads TGTGCCAGTAGTATCATGAGCGGGAGGATCCACGAGCAGTACTTC. The rearrangement uses TRBV19 and TRBJ2-7, with TRBD2 matching 9 bases. J was trimmed by 5 bases and V by 3 bases; bases with no gene match: 8. There are 15 residues in the CDR3. Germline lookup yields CDR1 LNHDA and CDR2 SQIVND (reference sequence).

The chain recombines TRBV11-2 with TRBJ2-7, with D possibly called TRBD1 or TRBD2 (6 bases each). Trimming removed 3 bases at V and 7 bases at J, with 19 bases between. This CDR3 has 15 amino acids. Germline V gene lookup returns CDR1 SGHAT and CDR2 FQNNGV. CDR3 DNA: TGTGCCAGCAGCTTCTCTAACAGGGCCGGGGGAGAGCAGTACTTC. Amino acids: CASSFSNRAGGEQYF. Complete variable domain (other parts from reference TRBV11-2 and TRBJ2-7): EAGVAQSPRYKIIEKRQSVAFWCNPISGHATLYWYQQILGQGPKLLIQFQNNGVVDDSQLPKDRFSAERLKGVDSTLKIQPAKLEDSAVYLCASSFSNRAGGEQYFGPGTRLTVT.

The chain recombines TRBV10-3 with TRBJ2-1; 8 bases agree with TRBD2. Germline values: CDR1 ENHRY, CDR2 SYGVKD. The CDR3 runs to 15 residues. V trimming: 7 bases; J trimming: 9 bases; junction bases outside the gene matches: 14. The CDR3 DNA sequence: TGTGCCATCACCGAGGGGGGACTAGTGTTCGGTGAGCAGTTCTTC. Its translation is CAITEGGLVFGEQFF.

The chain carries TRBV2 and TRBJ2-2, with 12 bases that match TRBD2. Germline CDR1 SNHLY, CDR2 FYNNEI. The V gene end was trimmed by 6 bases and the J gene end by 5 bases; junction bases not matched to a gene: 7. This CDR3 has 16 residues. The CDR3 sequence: CASRPSGRADTGELFF. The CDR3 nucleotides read TGTGCCAGCAGGCCTAGCGGGAGGGCCGATACCGGGGAGCTGTTTTTT.

CDR3 coding DNA: TGTGCCAGTAGTAAAAACCCGACTAGCGGGAGTGAGACCCAGTACTTC. As protein: CASSKNPTSGSETQYF. This sequence joins TRBV19 and TRBJ2-5, with 12 bases fitting TRBD2. The CDR3 has 16 residues. Losses at the gene ends were 4 bases for V and 5 bases for J; bases not matched to a gene: 8. Per the germline V gene, CDR1 is LNHDA and CDR2 is SQIVND (reference sequence). Complete variable domain (other parts from reference TRBV19 and TRBJ2-5): DGGITQSPKYLFRKEGQNVTLSCEQNLNHDAMYWYRQDPGQGLRLIYYSQIVNDFQKGDIAEGYSVSREKKESFPLTVTSAQKNPTAFYLCASSKNPTSGSETQYFGPGTRLLVL.

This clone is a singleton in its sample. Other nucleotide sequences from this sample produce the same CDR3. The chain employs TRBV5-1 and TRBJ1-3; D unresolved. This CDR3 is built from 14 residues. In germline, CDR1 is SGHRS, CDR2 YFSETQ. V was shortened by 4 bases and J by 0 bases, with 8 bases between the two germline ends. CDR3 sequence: CASSLDGSGNTIYF. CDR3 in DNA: TGCGCCAGCAGCCTCGATGGCTCTGGAAACACCATATATTTT.

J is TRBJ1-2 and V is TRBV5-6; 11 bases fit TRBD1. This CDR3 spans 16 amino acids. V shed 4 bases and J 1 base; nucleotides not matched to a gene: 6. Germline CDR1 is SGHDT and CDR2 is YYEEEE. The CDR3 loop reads CASSMGQGGFNYGYTF. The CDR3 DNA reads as TGTGCCAGCAGCATGGGACAGGGGGGATTTAACTATGGCTACACCTTC.

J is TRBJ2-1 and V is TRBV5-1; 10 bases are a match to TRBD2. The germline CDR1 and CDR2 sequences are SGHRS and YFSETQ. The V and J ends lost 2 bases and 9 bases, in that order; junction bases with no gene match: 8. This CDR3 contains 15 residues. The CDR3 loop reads CASSLTSGTIGEQFF. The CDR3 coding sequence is TGCGCCAGCAGCTTAACTAGCGGGACAATAGGTGAGCAGTTCTTC.

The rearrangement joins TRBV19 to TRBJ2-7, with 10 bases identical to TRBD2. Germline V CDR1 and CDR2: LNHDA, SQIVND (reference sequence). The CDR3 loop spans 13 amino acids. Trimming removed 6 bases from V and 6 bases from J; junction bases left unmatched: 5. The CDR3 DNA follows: TGTGCCAGTAGGTCTAGCGGGGGAGCCGAGCAGTACTTC. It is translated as CASRSSGGAEQYF.

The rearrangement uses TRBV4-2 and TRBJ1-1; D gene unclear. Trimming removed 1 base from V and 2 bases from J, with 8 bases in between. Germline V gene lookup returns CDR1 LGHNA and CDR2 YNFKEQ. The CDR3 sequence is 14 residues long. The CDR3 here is CASSQASLNTEAFF. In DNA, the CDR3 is TGTGCCAGCAGCCAAGCTTCCCTAAACACTGAAGCTTTCTTT.

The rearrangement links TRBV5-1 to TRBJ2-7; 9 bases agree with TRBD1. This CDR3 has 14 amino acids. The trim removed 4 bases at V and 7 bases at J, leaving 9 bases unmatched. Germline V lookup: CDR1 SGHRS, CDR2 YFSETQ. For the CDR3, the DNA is TGCGCCAGCAGCAGCCGGGACAGGGCCACGGAGCAGTACTTC. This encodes CASSSRDRATEQYF.

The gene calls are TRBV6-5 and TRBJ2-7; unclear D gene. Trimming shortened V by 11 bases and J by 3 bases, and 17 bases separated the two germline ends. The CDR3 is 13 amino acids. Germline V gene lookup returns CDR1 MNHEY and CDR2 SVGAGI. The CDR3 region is CASLDRHNYEQYF. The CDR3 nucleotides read TGTGCCTCCTTGGACCGACACAACTACGAGCAGTACTTC.

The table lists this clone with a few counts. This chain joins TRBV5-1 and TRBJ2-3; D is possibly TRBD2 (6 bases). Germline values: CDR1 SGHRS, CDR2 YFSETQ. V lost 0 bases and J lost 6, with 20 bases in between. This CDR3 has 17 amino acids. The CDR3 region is CASSLASLGGARDTQYF. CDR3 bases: TGCGCCAGCAGCTTGGCCTCTTTAGGCGGGGCCAGGGATACGCAGTATTTT.

CDR3 region: CASSLSQTNEKLFF. The DNA of the CDR3 is TGTGCCAGCTCACTATCCCAAACTAATGAAAAACTGTTTTTT. The gene calls are TRBV18 and TRBJ1-4; no clear D gene. Germline CDR1 reads KGHSH; CDR2 reads LQKENI. This CDR3 has 14 residues. V was trimmed by 4 bases and J by 1 base, leaving 7 bases between them.

The CDR3 here is CASSLGLTVSTDTQYF. CDR3 in DNA: TGCGCCAGCAGCTTGGGACTAACGGTTAGCACAGATACGCAGTATTTT. The rearrangement uses TRBV5-1 and TRBJ2-3, with D perhaps matching TRBD2 (5 bases). The ends were cut back, 0 bases at V and 0 bases at J, with 11 bases in the middle. The CDR3 is made up of 16 amino acids. Germline CDR1 SGHRS, CDR2 YFSETQ.

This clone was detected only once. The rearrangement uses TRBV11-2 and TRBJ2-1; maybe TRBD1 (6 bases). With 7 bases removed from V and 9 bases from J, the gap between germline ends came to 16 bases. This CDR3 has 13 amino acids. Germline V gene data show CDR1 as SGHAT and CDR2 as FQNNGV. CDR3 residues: CASIPNRVGEQFF. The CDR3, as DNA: TGTGCCAGCATCCCGAACAGGGTCGGTGAGCAGTTCTTC.

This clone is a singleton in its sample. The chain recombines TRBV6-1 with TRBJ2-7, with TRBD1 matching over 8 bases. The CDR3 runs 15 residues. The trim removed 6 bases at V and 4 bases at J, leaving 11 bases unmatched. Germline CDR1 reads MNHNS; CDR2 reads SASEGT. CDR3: CASSLAPGQAYEQYF. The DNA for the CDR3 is TGTGCCAGCAGCCTTGCCCCGGGACAGGCTTACGAGCAGTACTTC.

The CDR3: CSVGQDRPQYF. CDR3 in DNA: TGCAGCGTTGGACAGGACAGACCGCAGTATTTT. V usage is TRBV29-1 and J usage is TRBJ2-3; tentative D call: TRBD1 (6 bases). The CDR3 loop spans 11 amino acids. Germline loops: CDR1 SQVTM, CDR2 ANQGSEA. With 4 bases removed from V and 10 bases from J, the gap between germline ends came to 12 bases.

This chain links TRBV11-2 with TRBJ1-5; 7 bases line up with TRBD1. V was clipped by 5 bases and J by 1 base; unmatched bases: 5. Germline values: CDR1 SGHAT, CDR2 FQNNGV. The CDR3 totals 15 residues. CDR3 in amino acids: CASSPGQSSNQPQHF. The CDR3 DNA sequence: TGTGCCAGCAGCCCGGGACAGTCAAGCAATCAGCCCCAGCATTTT.

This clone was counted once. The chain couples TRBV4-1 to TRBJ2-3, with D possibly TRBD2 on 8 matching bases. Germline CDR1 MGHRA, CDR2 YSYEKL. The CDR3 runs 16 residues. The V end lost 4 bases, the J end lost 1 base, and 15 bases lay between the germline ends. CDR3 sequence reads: CASSRFGRGRTDTQYF. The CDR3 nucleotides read TGCGCCAGCAGCCGGTTCGGGAGGGGGCGCACAGATACGCAGTATTTT.